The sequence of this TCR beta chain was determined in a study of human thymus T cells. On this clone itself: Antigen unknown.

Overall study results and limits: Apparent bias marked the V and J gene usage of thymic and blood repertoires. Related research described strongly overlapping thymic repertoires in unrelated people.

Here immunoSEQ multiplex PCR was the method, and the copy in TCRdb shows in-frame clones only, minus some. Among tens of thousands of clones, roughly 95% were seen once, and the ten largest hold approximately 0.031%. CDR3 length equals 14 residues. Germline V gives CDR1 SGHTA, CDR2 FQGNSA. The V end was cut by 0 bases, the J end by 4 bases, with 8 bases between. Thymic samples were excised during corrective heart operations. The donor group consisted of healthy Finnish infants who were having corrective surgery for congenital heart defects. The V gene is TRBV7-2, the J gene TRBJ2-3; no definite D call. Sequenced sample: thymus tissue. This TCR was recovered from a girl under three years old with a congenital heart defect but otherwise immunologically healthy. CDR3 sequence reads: CASSLARPADTQYF. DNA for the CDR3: TGTGCCAGCAGCTTAGCTAGACCCGCAGATACGCAGTATTTT.